This T cell receptor beta chain was captured by sequencing in a study of cytomegalovirus exposure and HLA in healthy donors. Trimming took off 0 bases at V and 7 bases at J, with 12 bases between the two ends. Germline loops: CDR1 SGHDN, CDR2 FVKESK. This CDR3 spans 14 amino acids. PCR amplification relied on 60 Vbeta primers (plus 13 Jbeta primers). The repertoire was sequenced with immunoSEQ multiplex PCR; TCRdb's copy has only in-frame clones and lacks some. Among roughly 190,000 clones, over 75% were seen once, and the ten largest hold approximately 3.4%. This clone came up a few times. No antigen is known for it. Overall study results and limits: Based on reports, TCR beta sequences accurately predicted HLA-A and HLA-B alleles for most subjects.

The receptor was derived from a female donor in good health and CMV-seronegative. V usage is TRBV14 and J usage is TRBJ1-2; a weak D match, TRBD1 (6 bases). Sequenced input: PBMCs. The CDR3, as DNA: TGTGCCAGCAGCCAAGATAACAGGGCGGCTGGCTACACCTTC. This translates into CASSQDNRAAGYTF.